This is a list of T cell receptor beta chains from one sample in a study of T cell responses to AZD1222 COVID-19 vaccine. Sequencing was performed with immunoSEQ multiplex PCR; in TCRdb, only in-frame clones are kept and a portion is missing. The repertoire holds 35,000 to 55,000 clones, with more than 80% as singletons. This specimen consisted of peripheral blood, obtained on day 0 of AZD1222 vaccination. The receptors stem from an adult in good health. Both conserved end residues are trimmed from each CDR3. Expanded clones are given a class, and other clones once, few, many or no size at all.

15	TRBV4-3	-	TRBJ1-6	ASSQDFRGQGYSPLH
12	TRBV5-8	-	TRBJ2-1	ASCSGGSYNEQF
14	TRBV28	few	TRBJ1-5	ASRFRDGDSNQPQH
13	TRBV4-1	-	TRBJ1-6	ASSQEGTGGLPLH
10	TRBV7-2	-	TRBJ1-5	ASSLEVQPQH
11	TRBV6-5	-	TRBJ1-2	ASSSDRSYGYT
13	TRBV7-8	-	TRBJ2-3	ASSLKGQSTDTQY
9	TRBV10-3	-	TRBJ1-1	AIRDYTEAF
11	TRBV29-1	-	TRBJ2-7	SAIGTPRNEQY
13	TRBV6-5	few	TRBJ2-1	ASSPWGALQNEQF
13	TRBV30	-	TRBJ1-6	AWKAADRDNSPLH
16	TRBV15	-	TRBJ2-4	ATSREVPAALAKNIQY
14	TRBV18	-	TRBJ2-1	ASSPLAGVGGDEQF
11	TRBV9	few	TRBJ1-1	ASSVVSNTEAF
12	TRBV7-2	-	TRBJ2-2	ASRALGNTGELF
12	TRBV5-1	-	TRBJ2-3	ASSSTSGGDTQY
14	TRBV12-1	-	TRBJ1-5	ASSFARVVSNQPQH
12	TRBV5-8	-	TRBJ2-3	ASSLGHITDTQY
14	TRBV18	-	TRBJ2-2	ASSAHQGGRSGELF
14	TRBV24-1	-	TRBJ2-3	ATSEKGRANTDTQY
15	TRBV18	once	TRBJ1-4	ASSSNLDRGQDEKLF
13	TRBV5-1	-	TRBJ2-7	ASSLEDGGGHEQY
12	TRBV2	-	TRBJ1-6	ASSEGGWNSPLH
11	TRBV29-1	few	TRBJ2-1	SYLAAYYNEQF
13	TRBV5-1	-	TRBJ2-7	ASSLALGQGYEQY
11	TRBV5-6	few	TRBJ2-1	ASSRRGSNEQF
14	TRBV28	-	TRBJ1-5	ASTTPSNRGNQPQH
12	TRBV15	few	TRBJ1-6	ATSRDKVPSPLH
14	TRBV3-1/TRBV3-2	once	TRBJ2-6	ASSQGTGYGANVLT
13	TRBV24-1	-	TRBJ2-2	ATSVRGAGTGELF
12	TRBV4-1	-	TRBJ1-2	ASSQDGDSYGYT
16	TRBV7-6	-	TRBJ2-7	ASSPRLLDRGLSYEQY
12	TRBV11-2	-	TRBJ2-7	ASSSLGRSYEQY
9	TRBV2	few	TRBJ1-1	ATASNTEAF